This entry lists 5 T cell receptor beta chains sequenced from one sample in a study of regulatory dendritic cells for organ transplantation. Clones were read by immunoSEQ multiplex PCR, and TCRdb kept only the in-frame ones, dropping some. The table shows 20,000 or so clones, with 85% to 90% occurring only once. Sorted subsets were CFSE-labeled and cultured approximately 5 days with allogeneic dendritic cells. Their antigens are not known. The specimen was naive CD4+ T cells from blood cultured with dendritic cells. Subset defined: CD45RA+ naive T cells. These receptors were taken from a human donor in good health.

The genes are TRBV9 and TRBJ1-4; possibly TRBD1 for D (6 bases). This CDR3 spans 15 amino acids. Germline CDR1 is SGDLS and CDR2 is YYNGEE. V was clipped by 0 bases and J by 5 bases, with 11 bases between them. CDR3 region: CASSVEGGGNEKLFF. CDR3 DNA sequence: TGTGCCAGCAGCGTAGAGGGGGGTGGGAATGAAAAACTGTTTTTT.

The chain combines TRBV20-1 with TRBJ2-5, with D hard to call. The V gene lost 0 bases and the J gene lost 2 bases, with 1 base spanning the gap. The germline gives CDR1 DFQATT, CDR2 SNEGSKA (reference sequence). CDR3 length equals 11 residues. CDR3 nucleotide sequence: TGCAGTGCTAGAGAACAAGAGACCCAGTACTTC. It translates to CSAREQETQYF.

The chain is built from TRBV7-9 and TRBJ2-2; the D gene is possibly TRBD2 (6 bases). Trimming removed 5 bases from V and 2 bases from J, with 9 bases in between. The germline CDR1 and CDR2 sequences are SEHNR and FQNEAQ (reference sequence). This CDR3 comprises 14 residues. Here the CDR3 reads CASSPGLNTGELFF. The CDR3 DNA is TGTGCCAGCAGCCCGGGACTTAACACCGGGGAGCTGTTTTTT.

The chain combines TRBV2 with TRBJ2-7; TRBD1 agrees at 7 bases. The CDR3 has 14 amino acids. CDR1 SNHLY and CDR2 FYNNEI come from the germline V gene. The ends lost 8 bases at V and 2 bases at J; junction bases unmatched: 9. The CDR3 region is CASGQGQATYEQYF. The CDR3 coding sequence is TGTGCCAGCGGACAAGGACAGGCAACCTACGAGCAGTACTTC. The complete variable domain, with remaining parts taken from reference TRBV2 and TRBJ2-7, reads EPEVTQTPSHQVTQMGQEVILRCVPISNHLYFYWYRQILGQKVEFLVSFYNNEISEKSEIFDDQFSVERPDGSNFTLKIRSTKLEDSAMYFCASGQGQATYEQYFGPGTRLTVT.

The rearrangement uses TRBV30 and TRBJ1-5; D call uncertain. V lost 3 bases, J lost 1 base, and 10 bases lay in between. Germline values: CDR1 GTSNPN, CDR2 SVGIG (reference sequence). CDR3 length: 14 residues. As DNA, the CDR3 is TGTGCCTGGAGCCCGGGGAGAAGCAATCAGCCCCAGCATTTT. It yields the protein CAWSPGRSNQPQHF.